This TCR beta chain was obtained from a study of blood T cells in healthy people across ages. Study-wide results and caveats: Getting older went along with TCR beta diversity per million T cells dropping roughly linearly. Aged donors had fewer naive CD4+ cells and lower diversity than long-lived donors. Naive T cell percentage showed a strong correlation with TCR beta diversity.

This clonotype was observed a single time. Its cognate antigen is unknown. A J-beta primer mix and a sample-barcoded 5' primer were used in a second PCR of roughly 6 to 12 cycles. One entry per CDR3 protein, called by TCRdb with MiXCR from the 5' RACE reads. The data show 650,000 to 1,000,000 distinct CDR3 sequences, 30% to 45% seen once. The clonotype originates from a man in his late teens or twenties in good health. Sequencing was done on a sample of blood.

Written as DNA, the CDR3 is TGTGCCAGCAGTTCCATTCGGGGGGGCCGCGAGCAGTACTTC. Its protein is CASSSIRGGREQYF. The gene calls are TRBV12-3 or TRBV12-4 and TRBJ2-7; 8 bases map to TRBD2. The CDR3 has 14 residues. Unmatched junction bases numbered 8, after V lost 4 bases and J lost 6 bases.